What follows are 22 T cell receptor beta chains derived from one specimen sequenced in a study of T cell responses to AZD1222 COVID-19 vaccine. The assay was immunoSEQ multiplex PCR, and TCRdb's table has in-frame clones only and misses some. This sample's clone table lists about 140,000 clones. The sequenced material came from peripheral blood. These receptors were obtained from an adult in good health.

This sequence joins TRBV14 and TRBJ2-7; tentative D call: TRBD1 (5 bases). Between the trimmed V and J ends, which lost 1 base and 2 bases, there was a span of 9 bases. The CDR3 consists of 14 residues. Germline-derived CDR1 and CDR2 are SGHDN and FVKESK. This chain's CDR3 is CASSQVTGAYEQYF. As DNA, the CDR3 is TGTGCCAGCAGCCAAGTAACAGGAGCCTACGAGCAGTACTTC.

The chain couples TRBV5-1 to TRBJ1-1; 9 bases are shared with TRBD1. J was trimmed by 1 base and V by 5 bases; bases with no gene match: 3. Germline values: CDR1 SGHRS, CDR2 YFSETQ. CDR3 length: 14 residues. In DNA form, the CDR3 reads TGCGCCAGCAGGAGGACAGGGGAGAACACTGAAGCTTTCTTT. It encodes CASRRTGENTEAFF.

V is TRBV30 and J is TRBJ1-5; D is ambiguous. The CDR3 loop spans 13 amino acids. V was trimmed by 0 bases and J by 2 bases, leaving 5 bases between them. Per the germline V gene, CDR1 is GTSNPN and CDR2 is SVGIG (reference sequence). The CDR3 protein is CAWSVAGNQPQHF. CDR3 DNA: TGTGCCTGGAGTGTAGCGGGCAATCAGCCCCAGCATTTT.

Worth noting for this clone: Different DNA sequences within this sample yield the same CDR3. The chain uses TRBV9 and TRBJ1-1; unclear D gene. Trimming stripped 0 bases from V and 0 bases from J, with 3 bases between. The CDR3 totals 13 residues. Germline values: CDR1 SGDLS, CDR2 YYNGEE. This CDR3 reads CASSVAVNTEAFF. The CDR3 bases are TGTGCCAGCAGCGTAGCTGTGAACACTGAAGCTTTCTTT.

The CDR3 nucleotides are TGTGCCAGCTCACCCGCAGGGTACACCGGGGAGCTGTTTTTT. Translated: CASSPAGYTGELFF. The chain couples TRBV18 to TRBJ2-2, with D tentatively TRBD1 (5 bases). The CDR3 totals 14 residues. The V gene's germline CDR1 is KGHSH and CDR2 LQKENI. V was pared by 3 bases and J by 3 bases, with 8 bases between.

CDR3 coding DNA: TGTGCCAGCAGCTTCCGGGGGTCTATCACAGATACGCAGTATTTT. Translated: CASSFRGSITDTQYF. This chain uses TRBV7-8 with TRBJ2-3; D might be TRBD2 (6 bases). This CDR3 region has 15 residues. V lost 3 bases to trimming and J lost 2 bases, with 12 bases between them. Per the germline V gene, CDR1 is SGHVS and CDR2 is FQNEAQ. The entire variable domain, with the rest obtained from reference TRBV7-8 and TRBJ2-3, is as follows: GAGVSQSPRYKVAKRGQDVALRCDPISGHVSLFWYQQALGQGPEFLTYFQNEAQLDKSGLPSDRFFAERPEGSVSTLKIQRTQQEDSAVYLCASSFRGSITDTQYFGPGTRLTVL.

The rearrangement uses TRBV28 and TRBJ1-1, with 7 nucleotides matching TRBD1. Germline V CDR1 and CDR2: MDHEN, SYDVKM. The CDR3 covers 14 residues. V dropped 7 bases and J dropped 7; count of bases not matched to a gene: 12. The CDR3 bases are TGTGCCAGCACGCCCTCGACAGGGCAAGATGAAGCTTTCTTT. Encoded protein: CASTPSTGQDEAFF.

This rearrangement joins TRBV15 to TRBJ1-2, with D tentatively TRBD1 (6 bases). The CDR3 totals 14 residues. CDR1 is LNHNV, CDR2 YYDKDF, per germline (reference sequence). V was pared by 1 base and J by 4 bases, with 10 bases between. CDR3 sequence reads: CATSRAGVVYGYTF. The DNA for the CDR3 is TGTGCCACCAGCAGAGCAGGGGTTGTCTATGGCTACACCTTC.

This sequence joins TRBV24-1 and TRBJ2-2, with 7 nucleotides matching TRBD1. V lost 3 bases and J lost 1; bases outside the gene matches: 1. Germline CDR1 and CDR2: KGHDR and SFDVKD. CDR3 length: 15 residues. This chain's CDR3 is CATSDRDRNTGELFF. CDR3 nucleotide sequence: TGTGCCACCAGTGATCGGGACAGGAACACCGGGGAGCTGTTTTTT.

The chain is built from TRBV7-9 and TRBJ1-1; D is undetermined. Germline loops: CDR1 SEHNR, CDR2 FQNEAQ (reference sequence). V lost 5 bases to trimming and J lost 1 base, with 17 bases between them. The length of the CDR3 is 16 residues. The CDR3 nucleotides read TGTGCCAGCAGCCCAGACGGCGCCCACCGGAACACTGAAGCTTTCTTT. Translation gives CASSPDGAHRNTEAFF.

The rearrangement links TRBV7-2 to TRBJ1-2; weak D call: TRBD1 (6 bases). The CDR3 spans 15 residues. Germline assignment: CDR1 SGHTA and CDR2 FQGNSA. Trimming took off 5 bases at V and 6 bases at J, with 19 bases between the two ends. As DNA, the CDR3 is TGTGCCAGCAGCACCGAAGGTACAGGGCACGATGGCTACACCTTC. Amino acid sequence: CASSTEGTGHDGYTF.

V gene TRBV7-8 combines with J gene TRBJ1-5; 12 bases are shared with TRBD1. After removal of 4 bases from V and 4 bases from J, the junction contained 17 bases not matched to a gene. The CDR3 spans 20 residues. The germline V gene has CDR1 SGHVS and CDR2 FQNEAQ. This chain's CDR3 is CASSSYRDRGLPQENQPQHF. The CDR3, as DNA: TGTGCCAGCAGCTCCTACCGGGACAGGGGGCTCCCCCAGGAAAATCAGCCCCAGCATTTT.

The J gene is TRBJ1-5, the V gene TRBV19; D possibly corresponds to TRBD1 (5 bases). The CDR3 consists of 15 residues. Looked up from germline, CDR1 is LNHDA and CDR2 is SQIVND (reference sequence). V lost 0 bases, J lost 5 bases, and 11 bases lay in between. CDR3 sequence reads: CASSIDGRGDQPQHF. CDR3 DNA sequence: TGTGCCAGTAGTATAGATGGGCGGGGCGATCAGCCCCAGCATTTT.

The V call is TRBV3-1 (or the pseudogene TRBV3-2), the J call TRBJ1-4; the D gene is possibly TRBD1 (5 bases). The CDR3 extends over 14 amino acids. Germline V gene lookup returns CDR1 LGHDT and CDR2 YNNKEL (reference sequence). V was trimmed by 7 bases and J by 8 bases, leaving 17 bases between them. The CDR3 sequence is CASNERYGAEKLFF. CDR3 nucleotide sequence: TGTGCCAGCAACGAACGCTACGGGGCCGAAAAACTGTTTTTT.

As DNA, the CDR3 is TGTGCCAGCAGCTCGTCCAGGGGGAAGAACACTGAAGCTTTCTTT. It codes for CASSSSRGKNTEAFF. J is TRBJ1-1 and V is TRBV5-4; 7 bases align to TRBD1. With V trimmed by 3 bases and J by 1 base, 6 bases remained unmatched. The V gene's germline CDR1 is SGHNT and CDR2 YYREEE (reference sequence). The CDR3 covers 15 residues.

V gene TRBV19 combines with J gene TRBJ2-5; 16 bases line up with TRBD2. The CDR3 covers 16 residues. The V gene end was trimmed by 5 bases and the J gene end by 5 bases; junction bases not matched to a gene: 5. In germline, CDR1 is LNHDA, CDR2 SQIVND (reference sequence). The CDR3 nucleotides are TGTGCCAGTAGTCCTCCGGGACTAGCGGGGGGGGAGACCCAGTACTTC. This sequence encodes CASSPPGLAGGETQYF.

The J gene is TRBJ1-2, the V gene TRBV28; D might be TRBD1 (6 bases). The germline V and J ends were trimmed by 6 bases and 3 bases, with 17 bases remaining between them. The CDR3 spans 15 residues. CDR1 MDHEN and CDR2 SYDVKM come from the germline V gene. CDR3 nucleotides: TGTGCCAGCAGACCGAGAGGGGGGCGCGACTATGGCTACACCTTC. Amino acid sequence: CASRPRGGRDYGYTF.

J is TRBJ2-1 and V is TRBV5-1, with 7 bases lining up with TRBD2. The J segment lost 7 bases and the V segment lost 4 bases, leaving 11 bases of the junction unmatched. Germline loops: CDR1 SGHRS, CDR2 YFSETQ. This CDR3 comprises 15 residues. Here the CDR3 reads CASSPRDYPLNEQFF. CDR3 DNA sequence: TGCGCCAGCAGCCCCCGGGACTACCCCCTGAATGAGCAGTTCTTC.

The chain recombines TRBV6-5 with TRBJ1-2, with a tentative D call TRBD1 (5 bases). Trimming stripped 5 bases from V and 2 bases from J, with 6 bases between. The CDR3 has 12 amino acids. Germline lookup yields CDR1 MNHEY and CDR2 SVGAGI. The CDR3 DNA follows: TGTGCCAGCAGTAGACAGAACTATGGCTACACCTTC. Its protein product is CASSRQNYGYTF.

The chain combines TRBV19 with TRBJ1-2; the D gene is possibly TRBD1 (5 bases). The CDR3 loop spans 14 amino acids. Germline V gives CDR1 LNHDA, CDR2 SQIVND (reference sequence). Trimming removed 5 bases at V and 3 bases at J, with 13 bases between. As DNA, the CDR3 is TGTGCCAGTAGTCTCAGGCTGGGGGACTATGGCTACACCTTC. Translating gives CASSLRLGDYGYTF.

V gene TRBV19 combines with J gene TRBJ1-6, with 9 positions matching TRBD1. V was clipped by 5 bases and J by 7 bases; unmatched bases: 3. The germline gives CDR1 LNHDA, CDR2 SQIVND (reference sequence). The CDR3 has 14 residues. CDR3 in DNA: TGTGCCAGTAGTCCGGGACAGGGAAATTCACCCCTCCACTTT. This encodes CASSPGQGNSPLHF.

CDR3 DNA: TGTGCCAGCTCACCCCACCGTGCAGATACGCAGTATTTT. This gives the protein CASSPHRADTQYF. The rearrangement links TRBV18 to TRBJ2-3; D uncertain. Looked up from germline, CDR1 is KGHSH and CDR2 is LQKENI. CDR3 length: 13 amino acids. V shed 3 bases and J shed 4 bases, with 8 bases lying between them.